This passage covers 5 T cell receptor beta chains from one sample sequenced in a study of blood T cell repertoires in COVID-19. Sequencing used immunoSEQ multiplex PCR; TCRdb keeps in-frame clones, though not all of them. The sample has a few hundred thousand clones, 85% to 90% seen once; the top ten hold under 6.5%. The specimen was peripheral blood. The receptor set was obtained from a man in his fifties or sixties with acute or convalescent COVID-19.

The chain links TRBV9 to TRBJ1-2; 9 positions match TRBD1. The CDR3 is 17 residues long. The junction had 13 bases not matched to a gene; V was cut back by 3 bases and J by 4 bases. Germline CDR1 and CDR2: SGDLS and YYNGEE. The CDR3 is CASSDRDRVRGPYGYTF. CDR3 DNA: TGTGCCAGCAGCGATCGGGACAGGGTTAGGGGCCCCTATGGCTACACCTTC.

This clone was seen a handful of times. Other nucleotide sequences from this sample produce the same CDR3. The V gene is TRBV7-2, the J gene TRBJ1-3; D call uncertain. The length of the CDR3 is 13 residues. Trimming removed 3 bases at V and 3 bases at J, with 6 bases between. Germline V gene data show CDR1 as SGHTA and CDR2 as FQGNSA. The CDR3 spells CASSFGLGNTIYF. CDR3 sequence (DNA): TGTGCCAGCAGCTTCGGTCTTGGAAACACCATATATTTT.

In its sample, this clone was seen once. The V and J genes are TRBV6-1 and TRBJ2-7; D is ambiguous. Germline V gene lookup returns CDR1 MNHNS and CDR2 SASEGT. V was trimmed by 2 bases and J by 3 bases, leaving 14 bases between them. CDR3 length: 15 amino acids. CDR3: CASSEQASHGYEQYF. Written as DNA, the CDR3 is TGTGCCAGCAGTGAACAAGCCTCGCATGGCTACGAGCAGTACTTC.

V and J are TRBV29-1 and TRBJ2-3, with a weak D call TRBD2 (5 bases). Per germline, CDR1 SQVTM and CDR2 ANQGSEA. V lost 2 bases and J lost 4, with 13 bases in between. The CDR3 has 14 residues. The CDR3 region has the DNA TGCAGCGTTGAAATGAGCCGGCGGGCAGATACGCAGTATTTT. It is translated as CSVEMSRRADTQYF.

The table lists this clone with a count of one. In DNA, the CDR3 is TGTGCCAGCAGCCAAGTAGGCCTAGCGGGCCCCACAGATACGCAGTATTTT. This sequence encodes CASSQVGLAGPTDTQYF. The chain has TRBV14 and TRBJ2-3; 8 bases match TRBD2. With 1 base clipped from V and 2 bases from J, the junction kept 8 bases outside the gene matches. The CDR3 covers 17 residues. Germline V lookup: CDR1 SGHDN, CDR2 FVKESK. The entire variable domain, with the rest obtained from reference TRBV14 and TRBJ2-3, is as follows: EAGVTQFPSHSVIEKGQTVTLRCDPISGHDNLYWYRRVMGKEIKFLLHFVKESKQDESGMPNNRFLAERTGGTYSTLKVQPAELEDSGVYFCASSQVGLAGPTDTQYFGPGTRLTVL.